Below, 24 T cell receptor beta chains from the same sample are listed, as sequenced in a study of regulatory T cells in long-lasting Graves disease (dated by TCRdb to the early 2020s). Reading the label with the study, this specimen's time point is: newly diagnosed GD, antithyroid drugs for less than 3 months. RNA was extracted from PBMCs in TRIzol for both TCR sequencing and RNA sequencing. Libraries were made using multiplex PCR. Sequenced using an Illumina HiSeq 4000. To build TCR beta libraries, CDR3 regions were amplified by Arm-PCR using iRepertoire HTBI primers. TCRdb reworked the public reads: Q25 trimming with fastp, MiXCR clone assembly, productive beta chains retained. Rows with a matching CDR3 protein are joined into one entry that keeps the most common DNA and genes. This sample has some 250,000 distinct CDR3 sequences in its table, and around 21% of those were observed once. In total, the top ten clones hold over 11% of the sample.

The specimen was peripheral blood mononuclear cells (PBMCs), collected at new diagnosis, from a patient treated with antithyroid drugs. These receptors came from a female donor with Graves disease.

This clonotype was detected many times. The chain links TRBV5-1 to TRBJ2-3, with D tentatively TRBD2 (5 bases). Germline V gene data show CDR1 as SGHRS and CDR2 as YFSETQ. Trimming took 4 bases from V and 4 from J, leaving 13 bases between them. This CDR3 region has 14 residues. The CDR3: CASSDARGADTQYF. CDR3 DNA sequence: TGCGCCAGCAGCGACGCTCGGGGTGCAGATACGCAGTATTTT.

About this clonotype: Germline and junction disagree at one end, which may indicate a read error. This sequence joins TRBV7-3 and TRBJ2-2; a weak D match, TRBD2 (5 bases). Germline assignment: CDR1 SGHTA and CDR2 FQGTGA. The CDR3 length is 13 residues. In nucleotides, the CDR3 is TGTGCCAGCAACTTACGCCTGGAGGAGGAGCTGTTTTTT. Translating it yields CASNLRLEEELFF.

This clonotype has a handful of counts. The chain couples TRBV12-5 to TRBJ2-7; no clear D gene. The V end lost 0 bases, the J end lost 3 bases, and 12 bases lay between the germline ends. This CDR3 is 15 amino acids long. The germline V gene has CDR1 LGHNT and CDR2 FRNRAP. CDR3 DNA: TGTGCTAGTGGTTTGGTTATGGGCACAGACTACGAGCAGTACTTC. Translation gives CASGLVMGTDYEQYF.

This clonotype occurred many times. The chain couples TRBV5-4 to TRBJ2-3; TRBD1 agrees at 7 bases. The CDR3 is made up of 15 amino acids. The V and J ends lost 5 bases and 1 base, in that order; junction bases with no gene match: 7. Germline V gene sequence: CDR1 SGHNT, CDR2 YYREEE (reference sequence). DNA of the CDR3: TGTGCCAGCAGGGCAGGGGGTTGGGGCACAGATACGCAGTATTTT. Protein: CASRAGGWGTDTQYF.

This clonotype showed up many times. The CDR3 sequence: CASSPRFITEAFF. For the CDR3, the DNA is TGTGCCAGCAGCCCGAGATTCATCACTGAAGCTTTCTTT. The chain employs TRBV5-5 and TRBJ1-1; D uncertain. The V end was cut by 4 bases, the J end by 4 bases, with 11 bases between. Germline assignment: CDR1 SGHKS and CDR2 YYEKEE (reference sequence). The CDR3 contains 13 residues.

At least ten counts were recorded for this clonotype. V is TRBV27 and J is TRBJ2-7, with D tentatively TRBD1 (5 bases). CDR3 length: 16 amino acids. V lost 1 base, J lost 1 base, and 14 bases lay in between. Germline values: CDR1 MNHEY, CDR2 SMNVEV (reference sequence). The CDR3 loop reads CASSLFPAGRSYEQYF. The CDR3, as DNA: TGTGCCAGCAGTTTATTCCCCGCAGGGCGATCCTACGAGCAGTACTTC.

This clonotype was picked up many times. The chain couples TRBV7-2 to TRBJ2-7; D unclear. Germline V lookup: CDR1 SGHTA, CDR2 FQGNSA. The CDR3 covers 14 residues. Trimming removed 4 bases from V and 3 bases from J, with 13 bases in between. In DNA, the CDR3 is TGTGCCAGCAGCTCCCGGAGTAGCAGCTACGAGCAGTACTTC. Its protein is CASSSRSSSYEQYF.

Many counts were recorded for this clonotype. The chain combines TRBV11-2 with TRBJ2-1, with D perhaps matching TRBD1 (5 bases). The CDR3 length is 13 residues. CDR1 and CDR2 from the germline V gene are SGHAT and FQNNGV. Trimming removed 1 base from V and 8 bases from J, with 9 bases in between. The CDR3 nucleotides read TGTGCCAGCAGCTTAGGGCAGGGTGATGAGCAGTTCTTC. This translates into CASSLGQGDEQFF. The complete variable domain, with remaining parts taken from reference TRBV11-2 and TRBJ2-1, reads EAGVAQSPRYKIIEKRQSVAFWCNPISGHATLYWYQQILGQGPKLLIQFQNNGVVDDSQLPKDRFSAERLKGVDSTLKIQPAKLEDSAVYLCASSLGQGDEQFFGPGTRLTVL.

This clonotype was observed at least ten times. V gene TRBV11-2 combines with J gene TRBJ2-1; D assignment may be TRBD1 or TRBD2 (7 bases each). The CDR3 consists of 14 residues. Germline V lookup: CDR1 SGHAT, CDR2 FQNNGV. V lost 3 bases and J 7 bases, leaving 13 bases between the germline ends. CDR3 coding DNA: TGTGCCAGCAGCTTCCAGGGGGGGATTAATGAGCAGTTCTTC. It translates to CASSFQGGINEQFF. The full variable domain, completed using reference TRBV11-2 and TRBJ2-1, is EAGVAQSPRYKIIEKRQSVAFWCNPISGHATLYWYQQILGQGPKLLIQFQNNGVVDDSQLPKDRFSAERLKGVDSTLKIQPAKLEDSAVYLCASSFQGGINEQFFGPGTRLTVL.

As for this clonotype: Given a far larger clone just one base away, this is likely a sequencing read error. The CDR3 here is CSSSLVGYRALVDTQYF. CDR3 DNA: TGTTCCAGCAGCTTAGTAGGGTACCGGGCCCTTGTAGATACGCAGTATTTT. The chain combines TRBV7-2 with TRBJ2-3; D gene uncertain. The length of the CDR3 is 17 residues. CDR1 and CDR2 from the germline V gene are SGHTA and FQGNSA. The full variable domain, completed using reference TRBV7-2 and TRBJ2-3, is GAGVSQSPSNKVTEKGKDVELRCDPISGHTALYWYRQSLGQGLEFLIYFQGNSAPDKSGLPSDRFSAERTGGSVSTLTIQRTQQEDSAVYLCSSSLVGYRALVDTQYFGPGTRLTVL.

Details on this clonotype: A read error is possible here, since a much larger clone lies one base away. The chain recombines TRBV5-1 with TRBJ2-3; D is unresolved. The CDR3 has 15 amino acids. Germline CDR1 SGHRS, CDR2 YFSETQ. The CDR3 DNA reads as TGCGCCAGCAGCCCTTTAGGACGTATGTCAGATACGCAGTGTTTT. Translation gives CASSPLGRMSDTQCF.

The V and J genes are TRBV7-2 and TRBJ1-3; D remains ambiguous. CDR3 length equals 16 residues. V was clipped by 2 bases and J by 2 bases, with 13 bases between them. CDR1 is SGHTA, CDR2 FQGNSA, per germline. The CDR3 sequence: CASSLTSEFAGNTIYF. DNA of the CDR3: TGTGCCAGCAGCTTAACGTCGGAGTTTGCTGGAAACACCATATATTTT.

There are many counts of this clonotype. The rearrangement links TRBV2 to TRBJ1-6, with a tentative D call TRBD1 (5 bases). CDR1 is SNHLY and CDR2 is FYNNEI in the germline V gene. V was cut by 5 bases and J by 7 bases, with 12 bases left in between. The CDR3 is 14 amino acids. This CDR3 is CASSSQGENSPLHF. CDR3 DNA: TGTGCCAGCAGTTCTCAGGGAGAAAATTCACCCCTCCACTTT.

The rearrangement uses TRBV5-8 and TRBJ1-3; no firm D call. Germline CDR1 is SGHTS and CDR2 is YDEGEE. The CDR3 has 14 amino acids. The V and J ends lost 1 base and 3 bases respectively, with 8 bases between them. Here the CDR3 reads CASSLSYYGNTIYF. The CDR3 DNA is TGTGCCAGCAGCTTGTCATACTATGGAAACACCATATATTTT.

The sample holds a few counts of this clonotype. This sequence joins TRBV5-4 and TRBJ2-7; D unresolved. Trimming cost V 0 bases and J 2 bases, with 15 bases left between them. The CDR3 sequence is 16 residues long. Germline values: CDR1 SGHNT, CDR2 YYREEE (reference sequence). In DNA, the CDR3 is TGTGCCAGCAGCTTGGCCTATACGTCGGTTCCCTACGAGCAGTACTTC. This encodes CASSLAYTSVPYEQYF.

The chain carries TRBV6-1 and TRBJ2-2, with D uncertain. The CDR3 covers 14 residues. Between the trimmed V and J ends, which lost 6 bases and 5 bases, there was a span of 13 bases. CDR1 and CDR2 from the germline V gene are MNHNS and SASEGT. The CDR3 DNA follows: TGTGCCAGCAGGCTAGTTGGTGGGACCGGGGAGCTGTTTTTT. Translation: CASRLVGGTGELFF.

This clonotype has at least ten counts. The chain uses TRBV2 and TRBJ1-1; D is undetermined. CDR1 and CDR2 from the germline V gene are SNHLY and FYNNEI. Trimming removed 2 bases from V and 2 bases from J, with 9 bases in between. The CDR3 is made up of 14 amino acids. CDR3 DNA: TGTGCCAGCAGTGAATTGATTAGAAACACTGAAGCTTTCTTT. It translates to CASSELIRNTEAFF. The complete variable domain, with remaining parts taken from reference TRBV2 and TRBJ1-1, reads EPEVTQTPSHQVTQMGQEVILRCVPISNHLYFYWYRQILGQKVEFLVSFYNNEISEKSEIFDDQFSVERPDGSNFTLKIRSTKLEDSAMYFCASSELIRNTEAFFGQGTRLTVV.

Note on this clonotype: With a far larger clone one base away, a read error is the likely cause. CDR3 region: CASSVPPGQGAHEQFF. Written as DNA, the CDR3 is TGTGCCAGCAGTGTCCCCCCGGGACAGGGGGCCCACGAGCAGTTCTTC. The chain couples TRBV6-1 to TRBJ2-1; TRBD1 matches at 12 bases. CDR3 length: 16 residues. Looked up from germline, CDR1 is MNHNS and CDR2 is SASEGT. After removal of 4 bases from V and 10 bases from J, the junction contained 11 bases not matched to a gene.

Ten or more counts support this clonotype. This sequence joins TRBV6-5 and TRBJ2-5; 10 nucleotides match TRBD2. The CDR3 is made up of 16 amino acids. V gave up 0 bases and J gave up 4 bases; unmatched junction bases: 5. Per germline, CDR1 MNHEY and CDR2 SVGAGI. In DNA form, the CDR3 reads TGTGCCAGCAGTTACTCGAGCGGGGGGGCAGTAGAGACCCAGTACTTC. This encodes CASSYSSGGAVETQYF.

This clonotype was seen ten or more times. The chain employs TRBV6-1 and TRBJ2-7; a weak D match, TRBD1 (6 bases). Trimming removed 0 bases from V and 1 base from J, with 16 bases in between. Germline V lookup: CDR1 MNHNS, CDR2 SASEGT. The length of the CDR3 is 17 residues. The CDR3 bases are TGTGCCAGCAGTGAAGCGGTCTTACTTCAGGGGTCCTACGAGCAGTACTTC. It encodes CASSEAVLLQGSYEQYF.

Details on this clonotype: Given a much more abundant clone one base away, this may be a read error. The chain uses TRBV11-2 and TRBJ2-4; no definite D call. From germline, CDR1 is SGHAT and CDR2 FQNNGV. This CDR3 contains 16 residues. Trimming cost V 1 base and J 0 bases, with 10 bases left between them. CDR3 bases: TGTGCCAGCAGCTTAGGAGTGAGTATAGCCAAAAACATTCAGTACTTC. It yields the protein CASSLGVSIAKNIQYF.

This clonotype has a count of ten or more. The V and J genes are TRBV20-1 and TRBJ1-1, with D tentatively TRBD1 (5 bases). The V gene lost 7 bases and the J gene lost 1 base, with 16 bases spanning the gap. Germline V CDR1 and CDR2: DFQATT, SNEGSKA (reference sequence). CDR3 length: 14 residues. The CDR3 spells CSGGRDLTNTEAFF. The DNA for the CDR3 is TGCAGTGGAGGCAGGGACCTAACGAACACTGAAGCTTTCTTT.

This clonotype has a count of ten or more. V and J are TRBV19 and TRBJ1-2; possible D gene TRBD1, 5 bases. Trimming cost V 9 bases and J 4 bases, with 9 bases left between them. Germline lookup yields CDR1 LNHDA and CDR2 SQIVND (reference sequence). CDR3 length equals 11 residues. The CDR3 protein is CASYRSYGYTF. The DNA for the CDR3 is TGTGCCAGCTACAGGAGCTATGGCTACACCTTC.

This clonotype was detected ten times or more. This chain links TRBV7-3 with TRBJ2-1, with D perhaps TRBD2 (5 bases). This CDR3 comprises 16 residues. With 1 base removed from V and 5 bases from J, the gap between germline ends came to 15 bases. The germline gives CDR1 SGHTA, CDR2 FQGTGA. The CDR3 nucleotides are TGTGCCAGCAGCTTAAGGAGCGGAGCGGTAGACAATGAGCAGTTCTTC. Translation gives CASSLRSGAVDNEQFF.